Each of the 16 T cell receptor beta chains below was sequenced from the same sample in a study of spatial heterogeneity in lung cancer. The sample's time point: sample taken at primary tumor resection. TCRdb re-analysed the 5' RACE reads in MiXCR, keeping a single row per CDR3 protein. Of 2,500 to 4,000 distinct CDR3 sequences listed, less than 3.5% are singletons. The sample was lung tissue, taken at surgery. The receptors originated from a human donor with early-stage non-small cell lung cancer.

This clonotype is labeled medium-sized. The size of this beta chain means little, since it is a stray read in a library made for alpha chains. This chain uses TRBV3-1 with TRBJ2-1; 12 bases agree with TRBD2. The CDR3 contains 16 residues. Germline V gene data show CDR1 as LGHDT and CDR2 as YNNKEL (reference sequence). J gave up 3 bases and V 4 bases, and 4 bases lay outside the gene matches. The CDR3 DNA reads TGTGCCAGCAGCCCGCGACTAGCGGGGGACTACAATGAGCAGTTCTTC. Translating it yields CASSPRLAGDYNEQFF.

Within the sample, this clonotype is medium-sized. This beta chain slipped into a library made for alpha chains as a stray read, so its size is not meaningful. The V gene is TRBV5-1, the J gene TRBJ1-1; D gene uncertain. Germline V lookup: CDR1 SGHRS, CDR2 YFSETQ. The V end lost 1 base, the J end lost 10 bases, and 14 bases lay between the germline ends. The CDR3 is made up of 13 amino acids. The chain's CDR3 is CASSLSESARAFF. CDR3 in DNA: TGCGCCAGCAGCTTGAGTGAGTCAGCGAGAGCTTTCTTT.

This clonotype is categorized as medium-sized. A library made for alpha chains picked up this beta chain off target, so its size means little. The V gene is TRBV2, the J gene TRBJ1-5; no definite D call. In germline, CDR1 is SNHLY, CDR2 FYNNEI. This CDR3 has 19 amino acids. Trimming pared 3 bases from V and 0 bases from J, leaving 21 bases between. The CDR3 DNA reads as TGTGCCAGCAGTGACCTCCGCGGAACGCCAGGATATAGCAATCAGCCCCAGCATTTT. Protein product: CASSDLRGTPGYSNQPQHF.

This clonotype is termed medium-sized. The library was built for alpha chains, so this beta chain is an off-target read and its size means little. The chain is built from TRBV18 and TRBJ2-3; D is ambiguous. V lost 3 bases and J lost 10, with 17 bases in between. Germline CDR1 KGHSH, CDR2 LQKENI. This CDR3 has 14 residues. This chain's CDR3 is CASSPATDLHPQYF. The CDR3 DNA reads TGTGCCAGCTCACCGGCAACAGACCTGCATCCGCAGTATTTT.

This clonotype counts as medium-sized. This beta chain turned up in a library designed for alpha chains; as an off-target read, its abundance says little. The genes are TRBV5-1 and TRBJ1-2, with no clear D. V was shortened by 6 bases and J by 4 bases, with 16 bases between the two germline ends. Germline-derived CDR1 and CDR2 are SGHRS and YFSETQ. The CDR3 has 14 residues. The CDR3 DNA reads TGCGCCAGCAATGTCCCAGGAGCTCGCTATGGCTACACCTTC. Encoded protein: CASNVPGARYGYTF.

This clonotype has ten or more counts. Being off target in a library aimed at alpha chains, this beta chain has a size of little meaning. The V and J genes are TRBV20-1 and TRBJ1-3; TRBD1 aligns across 10 bases. The CDR3 spans 14 residues. Germline CDR1 is DFQATT and CDR2 is SNEGSKA (reference sequence). The V segment lost 3 bases and the J segment 4 bases; nucleotides outside the gene matches: 3. CDR3 sequence reads: CSASRQGAGNTIYF. In nucleotides, the CDR3 is TGCAGTGCTAGCCGACAGGGGGCGGGAAACACCATATATTTT.

This clonotype counts as medium-sized. This beta chain turned up in a library designed for alpha chains; as an off-target read, its abundance says little. The gene calls are TRBV6-5 and TRBJ2-3, with 8 bases matching TRBD1. V gave up 6 bases and J gave up 0 bases; unmatched junction bases: 8. The CDR3 is 16 residues long. CDR1 is MNHEY and CDR2 is SVGAGI in the germline V gene. The CDR3 nucleotides are TGTGCCAGCAGACAATCGACAGGGGTTAGCACAGATACGCAGTATTTT. This sequence encodes CASRQSTGVSTDTQYF.

By frequency in the sample, this clonotype is medium-sized. Being off target in a library aimed at alpha chains, this beta chain has a size of little meaning. The chain uses TRBV7-8 and TRBJ2-3; the D is unclear. Germline-derived CDR1 and CDR2 are SGHVS and FQNEAQ. CDR3 size: 13 residues. With 3 bases removed from V and 5 bases from J, the gap between germline ends came to 9 bases. The CDR3, as DNA: TGTGCCAGCAGCTTCCTCCGAGGAGATACGCAGTATTTT. This translates into CASSFLRGDTQYF.

This clonotype is classed as medium-sized. This beta chain is off target for a library built for alpha chains, so its abundance means little. The chain couples TRBV5-1 to TRBJ2-3; 7 bases align to TRBD2. The junction had 5 bases not matched to a gene; V was cut back by 4 bases and J by 0 bases. Germline CDR1 SGHRS, CDR2 YFSETQ. This CDR3 spans 15 amino acids. In DNA form, the CDR3 reads TGCGCCAGCAGCCCGGGACTACCTAGCACAGATACGCAGTATTTT. Protein: CASSPGLPSTDTQYF.

This clonotype counts as medium-sized. This beta chain is an unintended read in a library built for alpha chains; its size means little. The chain employs TRBV18 and TRBJ2-7, with TRBD1 matching over 10 bases. The CDR3 has 19 amino acids. Germline V gene sequence: CDR1 KGHSH, CDR2 LQKENI. J lost 6 bases, V lost 3 bases, and 20 bases had no gene match. CDR3 sequence: CASSPRDRGLLVPISEQYF. CDR3 coding DNA: TGTGCCAGCTCACCCCGGGACAGGGGTCTCTTGGTCCCCATTTCCGAGCAGTACTTC.

This clonotype counts as medium-sized. A library made for alpha chains picked up this beta chain off target, so its size means little. V gene TRBV5-1 combines with J gene TRBJ2-1; D possibly corresponds to TRBD2 (6 bases). The V end lost 3 bases, the J end lost 8 bases, and 18 bases lay between the germline ends. CDR1 and CDR2 (germline): SGHRS, YFSETQ. The CDR3 runs 15 residues. The CDR3 bases are TGCGCCAGCAGCTCAATAGGAGGGGCCATAGATGAGCAGTTCTTC. It translates to CASSSIGGAIDEQFF.

About this clonotype itself: Because the library targeted alpha chains, this beta chain is an off-target read whose size means little. The V and J genes are TRBV6-1 and TRBJ1-2, with no clear D. The V end was cut by 0 bases, the J end by 8 bases, with 10 bases between. The CDR3 is 13 amino acids. The germline gives CDR1 MNHNS, CDR2 SASEGT. This chain's CDR3 is CASSEAPGGGYTF. CDR3 nucleotide sequence: TGTGCCAGCAGTGAAGCGCCGGGTGGCGGCTACACCTTC.

At least ten counts were recorded for this clonotype. Within a library made for alpha chains, this beta chain is off target, and its count is uninformative. The chain couples TRBV11-2 to TRBJ2-5, with TRBD2 identical over 13 bases. V lost 6 bases to trimming and J lost 4 bases; unmatched junction nucleotides: 2. Germline V lookup: CDR1 SGHAT, CDR2 FQNNGV. There are 14 residues in the CDR3. CDR3 in amino acids: CASRLAGGTETQYF. The CDR3, as DNA: TGTGCCAGCAGACTAGCGGGGGGGACAGAGACCCAGTACTTC. Together with reference TRBV11-2 and TRBJ2-5, the CDR3 gives the full variable domain: EAGVAQSPRYKIIEKRQSVAFWCNPISGHATLYWYQQILGQGPKLLIQFQNNGVVDDSQLPKDRFSAERLKGVDSTLKIQPAKLEDSAVYLCASRLAGGTETQYFGPGTRLLVL.

This clonotype occurred many times. This beta chain is an unintended read in a library built for alpha chains; its size means little. V usage is TRBV20-1 and J usage is TRBJ2-7, with 12 positions matching TRBD2. V gave up 0 bases and J gave up 0 bases; unmatched junction bases: 15. This CDR3 contains 20 residues. Germline V lookup: CDR1 DFQATT, CDR2 SNEGSKA (reference sequence). In DNA, the CDR3 is TGCAGTGCTAGAGATGATTTGAGACTAGCGGGGGCCGGAAGCTCCTACGAGCAGTACTTC. Its translation: CSARDDLRLAGAGSSYEQYF.

This clonotype counts as medium-sized (0.01 to 0.1%). This beta chain is a stray read from a library made for alpha chains; its abundance is not meaningful. The genes are TRBV29-1 and TRBJ2-6; either TRBD1 or TRBD2 may fit D (5 bases each). Germline V gene sequence: CDR1 SQVTM, CDR2 ANQGSEA. Trimming took off 6 bases at V and 4 bases at J, with 16 bases between the two ends. CDR3 length: 15 residues. The CDR3 reads CSVDTGTAGANVLTF. CDR3 bases: TGCAGCGTCGACACCGGGACGGCGGGGGCCAACGTCCTGACTTTC. The whole variable domain, remainder taken from reference TRBV29-1 and TRBJ2-6, is SAVISQKPSRDICQRGTSLTIQCQVDSQVTMMFWYRQQPGQSLTLIATANQGSEATYESGFVIDKFPISRPNLTFSTLTVSNMSPEDSSIYLCSVDTGTAGANVLTFGAGSRLTVL.

By share, this clonotype counts as medium-sized. Being off target in a library aimed at alpha chains, this beta chain has a size of little meaning. The V and J genes are TRBV5-1 and TRBJ2-3; D perhaps matches TRBD1 (5 bases). V dropped 0 bases and J dropped 5 bases, with 16 bases sitting between them. The germline CDR1 and CDR2 sequences are SGHRS and YFSETQ. This CDR3 is built from 16 residues. The CDR3 is CASSLGGQGAGDTQYF. Here the CDR3 DNA reads TGCGCCAGCAGCTTGGGTGGCCAAGGGGCAGGAGATACGCAGTATTTT.